The 27 T cell receptor beta chains below were found in one sample sequenced in a study of Ad26.COV2.S vaccination and SARS-CoV-2 variants. Clones were read by immunoSEQ multiplex PCR, and TCRdb kept only the in-frame ones, dropping some. The sample yields 250,000 or so clones, about 83% seen once. The treatment is: some 19 received Ad26.COV2.S at low or high dose, single or two shots; about 5 received placebo; per-sample allocation not given. All samples were drawn on day 63, counting from the first vaccine or placebo injection. The input for sequencing was peripheral blood, taken in a trial of Ad26.COV2.S vaccine versus placebo. The receptors stem from a person aged 18-60 years who received the Ad26.COV2.S COVID-19 vaccine or a placebo.

This clone has only a few counts. V usage is TRBV2 and J usage is TRBJ2-7; D gene uncertain. Germline lookup yields CDR1 SNHLY and CDR2 FYNNEI. Trimming removed 6 bases from V and 2 bases from J, with 8 bases in between. The CDR3 totals 12 residues. CDR3 in DNA: TGTGCCAGCAGGGGCAGAACCTACGAGCAGTACTTC. Protein sequence: CASRGRTYEQYF.

This chain connects TRBV30 to TRBJ1-5; maybe TRBD1 (5 bases). Germline-derived CDR1 and CDR2 are GTSNPN and SVGIG (reference sequence). V was trimmed by 5 bases and J by 7 bases, leaving 12 bases between them. CDR3 length equals 12 residues. The CDR3 bases are TGTGCCTGGGGGGTGGGGGAACAGCCCCAGCATTTT. Translated: CAWGVGEQPQHF.

This chain connects TRBV7-2 to TRBJ2-5; 10 nucleotides match TRBD2. V lost 4 bases and J lost 5; bases outside the gene matches: 7. Germline V gene lookup returns CDR1 SGHTA and CDR2 FQGNSA. The CDR3 contains 15 residues. The CDR3 DNA is TGTGCCAGCAGCTCCAGCGGGAGGGCGGGTGAGACCCAGTACTTC. Protein sequence: CASSSSGRAGETQYF.

This chain uses TRBV7-8 with TRBJ2-7; 7 nucleotides match TRBD1. Unmatched junction bases numbered 5, after V lost 2 bases and J lost 4 bases. CDR3 length: 14 residues. The germline V gene encodes CDR1 SGHVS and CDR2 FQNEAQ. The CDR3 DNA reads TGTGCCAGCAGCTTAACGGGACAGTCTTACGAGCAGTACGTC. Protein: CASSLTGQSYEQYV.

CDR3 residues: CASSPPGHTFSDTQYF. The CDR3 nucleotides are TGCGCCAGCAGCCCCCCGGGACATACCTTCTCAGATACGCAGTATTTT. This chain links TRBV4-1 with TRBJ2-3; possible D gene TRBD1, 6 bases. This CDR3 is 16 amino acids long. Trimming stripped 4 bases from V and 4 bases from J, with 18 bases between. The V gene's germline CDR1 is MGHRA and CDR2 YSYEKL.

This clone was observed once. V usage is TRBV6-5 and J usage is TRBJ2-1, with TRBD2 matching 8 bases. J lost 8 bases, V lost 2 bases, and 11 bases had no gene match. The CDR3 extends over 16 amino acids. Germline V gives CDR1 MNHEY, CDR2 SVGAGI. CDR3 bases: TGTGCCAGCAGTTACCGACCGGGAGGGCCGAGAGATGAGCAGTTCTTC. Its translation: CASSYRPGGPRDEQFF.

The rearrangement uses TRBV27 and TRBJ2-1, with D unclear. Germline V gene data show CDR1 as MNHEY and CDR2 as SMNVEV (reference sequence). CDR3 length equals 14 residues. V dropped 3 bases and J dropped 5 bases, with 11 bases sitting between them. The CDR3 sequence is CASSFWARDNEQFF. In nucleotides, the CDR3 is TGTGCCAGCAGTTTTTGGGCCAGAGACAATGAGCAGTTCTTC.

The chain recombines TRBV2 with TRBJ2-7, with 8 bases aligning to TRBD1. Germline loops: CDR1 SNHLY, CDR2 FYNNEI. The CDR3 is 15 amino acids. The J segment lost 1 base and the V segment lost 8 bases, leaving 10 bases of the junction unmatched. CDR3 bases: TGTGCCAGCGGTGGACAGGGTAGTGCGTCCTACGAGCAGTACTTC. As protein: CASGGQGSASYEQYF. Full variable domain (rest looked up from reference TRBV2 and TRBJ2-7): EPEVTQTPSHQVTQMGQEVILRCVPISNHLYFYWYRQILGQKVEFLVSFYNNEISEKSEIFDDQFSVERPDGSNFTLKIRSTKLEDSAMYFCASGGQGSASYEQYFGPGTRLTVT.

J is TRBJ1-4 and V is TRBV11-1; tentatively, D is TRBD1 (5 bases). The germline CDR1 and CDR2 sequences are SGHAT and FQDESV (reference sequence). Deletions cut 5 bases from V and 0 bases from J, with 10 bases between. The CDR3 is 15 amino acids. CDR3 in amino acids: CASSLRTTTNEKLFF. The CDR3 nucleotides are TGTGCCAGCAGCCTCAGGACAACAACTAATGAAAAACTGTTTTTT.

This chain links TRBV5-1 with TRBJ2-5, with 9 bases matching TRBD2. Germline V CDR1 and CDR2: SGHRS, YFSETQ. The CDR3 runs 16 residues. After removal of 0 bases from V and 5 bases from J, the junction contained 8 bases not matched to a gene. CDR3 coding DNA: TGCGCCAGCAGCTTGGGGGGGACTAGCCTCCAGGAGACCCAGTACTTC. It encodes CASSLGGTSLQETQYF.

The chain employs TRBV2 and TRBJ2-2; D ambiguous. Trimming cost V 1 base and J 9 bases, with 9 bases left between them. The CDR3 is 13 amino acids. Germline lookup yields CDR1 SNHLY and CDR2 FYNNEI. The CDR3 here is CASSEDQFRELFF. The CDR3 nucleotides read TGTGCCAGCAGTGAAGACCAGTTCCGGGAGCTGTTTTTT.

This sequence joins TRBV7-2 and TRBJ1-4; maybe TRBD1 (5 bases). Germline CDR1 reads SGHTA; CDR2 reads FQGNSA. The CDR3 runs to 14 residues. V lost 2 bases and J 4 bases, leaving 8 bases between the germline ends. This CDR3 reads CASSLSGDNEKLFF. The CDR3 region has the DNA TGTGCCAGCAGCTTATCGGGGGATAATGAAAAACTGTTTTTT.

The V gene is TRBV5-6, the J gene TRBJ1-2; the match to TRBD1 covers 9 bases. V dropped 1 base and J dropped 2; count of bases not matched to a gene: 12. This CDR3 spans 18 amino acids. Looked up from germline, CDR1 is SGHDT and CDR2 is YYEEEE. The CDR3 sequence: CASSLRRDRVGGNYGYTF. CDR3 bases: TGTGCCAGCAGCTTGAGGCGGGACAGGGTAGGAGGGAACTATGGCTACACCTTC.

J is TRBJ1-1 and V is TRBV6-6; unclear D gene. CDR3 length: 12 amino acids. Germline CDR1 and CDR2: MNHNY and SVGAGI (reference sequence). The V gene lost 4 bases and the J gene lost 6 bases, with 9 bases spanning the gap. The chain's CDR3 is CASSFTESEAFF. The CDR3 DNA sequence: TGTGCCAGCAGTTTTACAGAGTCTGAAGCTTTCTTT.

The chain recombines TRBV6-5 with TRBJ2-7, with a weak D call TRBD2 (6 bases). Germline-derived CDR1 and CDR2 are MNHEY and SVGAGI. Trimming left V 9 bases short and J 4 bases short, with 16 bases between. This CDR3 comprises 13 residues. Here the CDR3 DNA reads TGTGCCAGTTTGGAGGGTCTGTCGTACGAGCAGTACTTC. Its translation: CASLEGLSYEQYF.

The chain couples TRBV19 to TRBJ1-1; possibly TRBD1 for D (6 bases). Trimming pared 4 bases from V and 5 bases from J, leaving 11 bases between. The CDR3 spans 13 residues. Germline V gene sequence: CDR1 LNHDA, CDR2 SQIVND (reference sequence). This CDR3 is CASSTTGWTEAFF. The CDR3 DNA is TGTGCCAGTAGTACAACAGGGTGGACTGAAGCTTTCTTT.

The V and J genes are TRBV11-1 and TRBJ2-5; D is possibly TRBD1 (5 bases). Germline assignment: CDR1 SGHAT and CDR2 FQDESV (reference sequence). This CDR3 contains 16 residues. The V end lost 4 bases, the J end lost 0 bases, and 15 bases lay between the germline ends. CDR3 coding DNA: TGTGCCAGCAGCTCAAGACAGAGTTTGTACCAAGAGACCCAGTACTTC. This gives the protein CASSSRQSLYQETQYF. Full variable domain (missing parts from reference TRBV11-1 and TRBJ2-5): EAEVAQSPRYKITEKSQAVAFWCDPISGHATLYWYRQILGQGPELLVQFQDESVVDDSQLPKDRFSAERLKGVDSTLKIQPAELGDSAMYLCASSSRQSLYQETQYFGPGTRLLVL.

The chain recombines TRBV18 with TRBJ2-1; D might be TRBD1 (5 bases). Germline V lookup: CDR1 KGHSH, CDR2 LQKENI. Trimming cost V 3 bases and J 8 bases, with 17 bases left between them. This CDR3 has 15 amino acids. Written as DNA, the CDR3 is TGTGCCAGCTCACCTCTCCCAAGGACATTTGATGAGCAGTTCTTC. It specifies CASSPLPRTFDEQFF.

The chain uses TRBV30 and TRBJ1-3; D gene uncertain. Deletions cut 8 bases from V and 5 bases from J, with 10 bases between. This CDR3 has 11 residues. The germline V gene has CDR1 GTSNPN and CDR2 SVGIG (reference sequence). CDR3 coding DNA: TGTGCCATTACTGGGAGAAACACCATATATTTT. Protein sequence: CAITGRNTIYF.

This clone was seen a single time. This chain uses TRBV5-1 with TRBJ2-2, with a weak D call TRBD2 (6 bases). This CDR3 comprises 18 residues. Deletions cut 1 base from V and 4 bases from J, with 20 bases between. The germline gives CDR1 SGHRS, CDR2 YFSETQ. This CDR3 reads CASSLWLNPKGGTGELFF. The CDR3 coding sequence is TGCGCCAGCAGCTTGTGGCTTAACCCAAAGGGAGGCACCGGGGAGCTGTTTTTT.

J is TRBJ2-3 and V is TRBV4-2, with 8 bases matching TRBD2. CDR3 size: 15 residues. Trimming cost V 0 bases and J 14 bases; bases outside gene matches: 13. The germline V gene has CDR1 LGHNA and CDR2 YNFKEQ. Here the CDR3 reads CASSQEASGGARTYF. The CDR3 coding sequence is TGTGCCAGCAGCCAAGAAGCGAGCGGGGGCGCTCGGACGTATTTT.

V usage is TRBV5-3 and J usage is TRBJ2-1; 10 bases agree with TRBD2. TRBV5-3 is an ORF, and what it does is uncertain. The CDR3 has 19 amino acids. V lost 0 bases and J lost 0; bases outside the gene matches: 9. The CDR3 sequence: CARSLEASGGPSSYNEQFF. The CDR3 bases are TGTGCCAGAAGCTTGGAGGCTAGCGGGGGCCCTAGCTCCTACAATGAGCAGTTCTTC.

The chain joins TRBV2 to TRBJ1-2; TRBD1 aligns across 7 bases. This CDR3 region has 14 residues. Losses at the gene ends were 5 bases for V and 4 bases for J; bases not matched to a gene: 7. Germline assignment: CDR1 SNHLY and CDR2 FYNNEI. CDR3: CASSTMTGLYGYTF. The CDR3 region has the DNA TGTGCCAGCAGTACAATGACAGGGCTCTATGGCTACACCTTC.

This clone has a handful of counts. The V gene is TRBV6-4, the J gene TRBJ1-1; maybe TRBD1 (5 bases). This CDR3 contains 13 residues. The V end lost 2 bases, the J end lost 2 bases, and 6 bases lay between the germline ends. Germline values: CDR1 MRHNA, CDR2 SNTAGT. This CDR3 reads CASSDRDNTEAFF. For the CDR3, the DNA is TGTGCCAGCAGTGACCGGGACAACACTGAAGCTTTCTTT.

CDR3 nucleotide sequence: TGTGCCAGCAGTTACTATCCCCAGGGGGCCGATACTGAAGCTTTCTTT. Its translation: CASSYYPQGADTEAFF. The chain recombines TRBV6-5 with TRBJ1-1; 8 bases map to TRBD1. CDR1 and CDR2 (germline): MNHEY, SVGAGI. The V and J ends lost 1 base and 5 bases, in that order; junction bases with no gene match: 9. The CDR3 length is 16 residues.

The rearrangement joins TRBV19 to TRBJ1-1; D gene ambiguous. The CDR3 runs 19 residues. Trimming took off 7 bases at V and 1 base at J, with 28 bases between the two ends. Germline lookup yields CDR1 LNHDA and CDR2 SQIVND (reference sequence). CDR3 protein: CASTPVGTGPPRKNTEAFF. CDR3 in DNA: TGTGCCAGTACCCCAGTTGGTACCGGACCCCCACGGAAGAACACTGAAGCTTTCTTT.

This clone is medium-sized in the sample. V usage is TRBV25-1 and J usage is TRBJ2-2; 7 nucleotides match TRBD2. V lost 5 bases and J lost 2; bases outside the gene matches: 11. CDR1 is MGHDK and CDR2 is SYGVNS in the germline V gene. CDR3 length: 17 amino acids. CDR3 sequence reads: CASSPEGGRSNTGELFF. The CDR3 DNA is TGTGCCAGCAGTCCAGAAGGCGGGAGAAGTAACACCGGGGAGCTGTTTTTT.